What follows is one TCR beta chain and its context. The source of the sample is a study of blood T cell repertoires in COVID-19. Study summary: T cells, B-cell-depleted T cells, or PBMCs supplied cDNA or gDNA.

Sequencing was performed with immunoSEQ multiplex PCR; in TCRdb, only in-frame clones are kept and a portion is missing. The sample shows 110,000 to 150,000 clones, approximately 87% of them seen only once. Germline V gives CDR1 SGHTA, CDR2 FQGTGA. The CDR3 covers 14 residues. The V and J ends lost 4 bases and 6 bases, in that order; junction bases with no gene match: 5. The clonotype was recovered from a woman aged 40-49 years with acute or convalescent COVID-19. The specimen sequenced was peripheral blood. J is TRBJ2-1 and V is TRBV7-3; 8 bases agree with TRBD1. CDR3 DNA sequence: TGTGCCAGCAGCTCCTATGGACAGGGCAATGAGCAGTTCTTC. As protein: CASSSYGQGNEQFF.